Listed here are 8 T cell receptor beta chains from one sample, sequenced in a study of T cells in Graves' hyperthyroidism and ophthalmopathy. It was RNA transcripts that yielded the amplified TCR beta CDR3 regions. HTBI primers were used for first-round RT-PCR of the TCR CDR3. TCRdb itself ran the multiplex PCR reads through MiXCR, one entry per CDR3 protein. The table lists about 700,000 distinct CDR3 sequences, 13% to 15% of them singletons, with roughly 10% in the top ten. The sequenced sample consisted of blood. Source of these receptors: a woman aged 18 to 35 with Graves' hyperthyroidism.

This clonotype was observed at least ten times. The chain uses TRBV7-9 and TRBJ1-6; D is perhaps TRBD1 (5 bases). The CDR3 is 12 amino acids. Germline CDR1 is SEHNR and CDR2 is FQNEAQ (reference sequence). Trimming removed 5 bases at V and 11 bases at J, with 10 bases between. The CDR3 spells CASSQDTAPLHF. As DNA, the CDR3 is TGTGCCAGCAGCCAGGACACCGCACCCCTCCACTTT.

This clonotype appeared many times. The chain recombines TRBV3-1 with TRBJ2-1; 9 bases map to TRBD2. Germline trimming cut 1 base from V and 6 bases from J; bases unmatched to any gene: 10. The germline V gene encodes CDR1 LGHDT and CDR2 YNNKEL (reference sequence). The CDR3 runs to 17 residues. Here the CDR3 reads CASSQGRLAVPGNEQFF. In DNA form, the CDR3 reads TGTGCCAGCAGCCAAGGCCGACTAGCGGTTCCGGGCAATGAGCAGTTCTTC.

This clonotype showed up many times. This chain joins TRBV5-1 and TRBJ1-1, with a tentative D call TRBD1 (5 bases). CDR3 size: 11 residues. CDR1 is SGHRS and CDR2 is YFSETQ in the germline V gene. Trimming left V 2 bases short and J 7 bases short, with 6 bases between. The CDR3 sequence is CASSLRGEAFF. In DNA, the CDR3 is TGCGCCAGCAGCTTAAGGGGTGAAGCTTTCTTT.

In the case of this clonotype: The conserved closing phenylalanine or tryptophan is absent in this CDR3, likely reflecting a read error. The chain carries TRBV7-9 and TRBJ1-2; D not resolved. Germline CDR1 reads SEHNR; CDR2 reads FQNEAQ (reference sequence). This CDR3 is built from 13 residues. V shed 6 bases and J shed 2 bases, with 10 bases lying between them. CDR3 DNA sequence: TGTGCCAGCAGTCTCGACGGAAACTATGGCTACACCATC. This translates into CASSLDGNYGYTI.

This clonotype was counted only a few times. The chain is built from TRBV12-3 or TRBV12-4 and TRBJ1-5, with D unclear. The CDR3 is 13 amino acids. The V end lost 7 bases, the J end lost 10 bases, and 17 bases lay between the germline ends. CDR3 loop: CASTLGSYRPQHF. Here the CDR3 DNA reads TGTGCCAGCACCTTGGGGAGCTACCGTCCCCAGCATTTT.

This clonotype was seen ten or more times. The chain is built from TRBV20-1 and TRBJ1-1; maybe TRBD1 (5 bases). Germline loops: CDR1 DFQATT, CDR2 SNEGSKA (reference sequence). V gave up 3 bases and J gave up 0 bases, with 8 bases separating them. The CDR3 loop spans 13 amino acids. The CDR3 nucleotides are TGCAGTGCTAGTAAGGACATGAACACTGAAGCTTTCTTT. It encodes CSASKDMNTEAFF.

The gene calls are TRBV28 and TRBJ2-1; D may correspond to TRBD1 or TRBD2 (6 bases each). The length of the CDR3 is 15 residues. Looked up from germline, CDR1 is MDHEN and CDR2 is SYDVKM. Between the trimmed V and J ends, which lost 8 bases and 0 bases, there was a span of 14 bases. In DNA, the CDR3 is TGTGCCAGCCTCACCGGGGGCAGCTCCTACAATGAGCAGTTCTTC. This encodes CASLTGGSSYNEQFF.

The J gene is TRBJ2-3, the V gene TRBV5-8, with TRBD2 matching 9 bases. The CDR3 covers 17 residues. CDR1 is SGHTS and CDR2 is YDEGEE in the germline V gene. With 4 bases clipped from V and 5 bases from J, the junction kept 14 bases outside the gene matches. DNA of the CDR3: TGTGCCAGCAGCCCCCAAGATTCGCTAGCGGGAAAAGATACGCAGTATTTT. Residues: CASSPQDSLAGKDTQYF. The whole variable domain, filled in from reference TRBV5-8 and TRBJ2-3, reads EAGVTQSPTHLIKTRGQQATLRCSPISGHTSVYWYQQALGLGLQFLLWYDEGEERNRGNFPPRFSGRQFPNYSSELNVNALELEDSALYLCASSPQDSLAGKDTQYFGPGTRLTVL.